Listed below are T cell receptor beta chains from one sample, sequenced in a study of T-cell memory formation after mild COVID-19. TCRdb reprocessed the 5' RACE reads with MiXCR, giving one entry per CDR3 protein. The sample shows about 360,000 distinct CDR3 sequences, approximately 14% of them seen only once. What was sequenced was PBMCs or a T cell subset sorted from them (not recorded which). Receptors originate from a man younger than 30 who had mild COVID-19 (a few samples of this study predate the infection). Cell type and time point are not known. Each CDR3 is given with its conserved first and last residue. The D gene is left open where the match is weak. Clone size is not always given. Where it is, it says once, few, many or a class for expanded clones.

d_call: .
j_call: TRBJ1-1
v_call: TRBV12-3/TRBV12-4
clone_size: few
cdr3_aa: CASSSSFVTEAFF
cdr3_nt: TGTGCCAGCAGTTCCTCCTTTGTCACTGAAGCTTTCTTT

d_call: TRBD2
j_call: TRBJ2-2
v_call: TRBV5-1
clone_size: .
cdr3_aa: CASSFPSGGSNTGELFF
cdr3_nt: TGCGCCAGCAGCTTCCCTAGCGGGGGGTCGAACACCGGGGAGCTGTTTTTT

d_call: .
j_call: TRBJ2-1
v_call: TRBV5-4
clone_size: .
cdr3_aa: CASSFGNYNEQFF
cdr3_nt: TGTGCCAGCAGCTTCGGCAACTACAATGAGCAGTTCTTC

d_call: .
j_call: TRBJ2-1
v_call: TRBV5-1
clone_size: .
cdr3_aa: CASRSSGGGSYNEQFF
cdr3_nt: TGCGCCAGCAGATCCTCTGGGGGAGGCTCCTACAATGAGCAGTTCTTC

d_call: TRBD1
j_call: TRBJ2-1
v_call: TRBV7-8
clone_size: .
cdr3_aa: CASSSHGQGGEQFF
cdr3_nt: TGTGCCAGCAGCTCACATGGACAGGGTGGTGAGCAGTTCTTC

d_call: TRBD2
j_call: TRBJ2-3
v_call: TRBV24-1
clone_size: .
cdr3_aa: CATSDSGEGTDTQYF
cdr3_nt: TGTGCCACCAGTGATTCGGGGGAGGGAACAGATACGCAGTATTTT

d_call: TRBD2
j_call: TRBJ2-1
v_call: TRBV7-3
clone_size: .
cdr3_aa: CASSSPGISGGADNEQFF
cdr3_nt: TGTGCCAGCAGCTCCCCCGGGATTAGCGGGGGGGCCGACAATGAGCAGTTCTTC

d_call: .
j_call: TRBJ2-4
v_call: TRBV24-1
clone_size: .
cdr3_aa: CATSDDRDIQYF
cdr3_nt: TGTGCCACCAGTGACGATAGGGACATTCAGTACTTC

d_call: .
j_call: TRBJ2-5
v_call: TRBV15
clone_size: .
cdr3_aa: CATSRAGRWQETQYF
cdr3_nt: TGTGCCACCAGCAGAGCGGGACGGTGGCAAGAGACCCAGTACTTC

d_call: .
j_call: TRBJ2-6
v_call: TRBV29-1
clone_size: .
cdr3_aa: CSVARAEGIGANVLTF
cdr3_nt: TGCAGCGTTGCCAGGGCCGAAGGGATCGGGGCCAACGTCCTGACTTTC

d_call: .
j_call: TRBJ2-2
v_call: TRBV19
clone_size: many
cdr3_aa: CASSRYRDSTGELFF
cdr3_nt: TGTGCCAGTAGCAGATACCGGGACTCCACCGGGGAGCTGTTTTTT

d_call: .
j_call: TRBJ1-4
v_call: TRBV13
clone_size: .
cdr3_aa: CASSFGRNGNEKLFF
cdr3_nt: TGTGCCAGCAGCTTCGGACGGAACGGGAATGAAAAACTGTTTTTT

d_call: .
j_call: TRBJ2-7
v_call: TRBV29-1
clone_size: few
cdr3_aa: CSVVAIQRTYEQYF
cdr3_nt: TGCAGCGTTGTCGCGATTCAACGGACCTACGAGCAGTACTTC

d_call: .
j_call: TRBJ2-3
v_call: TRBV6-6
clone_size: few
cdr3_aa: CASSYSYSRDTQYF
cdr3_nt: TGTGCCAGCAGTTACAGCTACAGCCGAGATACGCAGTATTTT

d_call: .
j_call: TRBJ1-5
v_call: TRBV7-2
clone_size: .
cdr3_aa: CASSKMPNPGQPQHF
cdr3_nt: TGTGCCAGCAGCAAAATGCCCAACCCGGGGCAGCCCCAGCATTTT

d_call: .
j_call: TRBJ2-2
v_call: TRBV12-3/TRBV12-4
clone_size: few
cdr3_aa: CASSQDTGELFF
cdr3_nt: TGTGCCAGCAGCCAGGACACCGGGGAGCTGTTTTTT

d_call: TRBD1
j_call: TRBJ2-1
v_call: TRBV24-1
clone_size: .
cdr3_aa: CATGGTTGGSYNEQFF
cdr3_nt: TGTGCCACCGGGGGGACGACAGGGGGTTCCTACAATGAGCAGTTCTTC

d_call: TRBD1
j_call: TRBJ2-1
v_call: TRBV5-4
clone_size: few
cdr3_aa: CASSLGTGSPLQFF
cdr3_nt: TGTGCCAGCAGCTTGGGGACAGGTTCCCCTCTCCAGTTCTTC

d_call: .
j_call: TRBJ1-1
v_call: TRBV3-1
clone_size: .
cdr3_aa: CASSQVGATEAFF
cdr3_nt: TGTGCCAGCAGCCAAGTTGGAGCCACTGAAGCTTTCTTT

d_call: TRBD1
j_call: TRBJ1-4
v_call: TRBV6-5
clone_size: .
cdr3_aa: CASSQPGQGLFF
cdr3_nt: TGTGCCAGCAGTCAACCGGGACAGGGACTGTTTTTT

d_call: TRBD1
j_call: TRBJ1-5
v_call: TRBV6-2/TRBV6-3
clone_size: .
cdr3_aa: CASSYGDRAQPQHF
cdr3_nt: TGTGCCAGCAGTTACGGAGACAGGGCCCAGCCCCAGCATTTT

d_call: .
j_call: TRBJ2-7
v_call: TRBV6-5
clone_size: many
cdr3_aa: CASSYSGKTYEQYF
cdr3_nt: TGTGCCAGCAGTTACTCGGGGAAAACCTACGAGCAGTACTTC

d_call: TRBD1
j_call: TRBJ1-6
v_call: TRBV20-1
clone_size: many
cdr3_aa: CSARVPGQGLSPLHF
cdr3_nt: TGCAGTGCTAGAGTTCCGGGACAGGGACTTTCACCCCTCCACTTT

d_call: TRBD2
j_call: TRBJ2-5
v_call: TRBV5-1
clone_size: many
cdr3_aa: CASRPPGLAEETQYF
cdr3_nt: TGCGCCAGCAGGCCACCGGGACTAGCGGAAGAGACCCAGTACTTC

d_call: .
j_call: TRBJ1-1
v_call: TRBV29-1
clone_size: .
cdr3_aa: CSVERMNTEAFF
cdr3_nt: TGCAGCGTTGAACGGATGAACACTGAAGCTTTCTTT

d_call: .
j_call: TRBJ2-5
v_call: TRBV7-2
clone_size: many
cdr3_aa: CASSLGSGQETQYF
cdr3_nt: TGTGCCAGCAGCTTAGGGTCGGGGCAGGAGACCCAGTACTTC

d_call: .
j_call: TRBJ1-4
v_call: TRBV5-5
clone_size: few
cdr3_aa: CASSGTGFAQQLFF
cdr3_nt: TGTGCCAGCAGCGGGACCGGATTCGCCCAGCAACTGTTTTTT

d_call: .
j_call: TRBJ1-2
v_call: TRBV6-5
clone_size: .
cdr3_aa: CASSYGQSYGYTF
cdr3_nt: TGTGCCAGCAGCTATGGACAGAGCTATGGCTACACCTTC

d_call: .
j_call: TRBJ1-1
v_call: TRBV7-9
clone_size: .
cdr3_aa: CASSLAGRLNTEAFF
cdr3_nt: TGTGCCAGCAGCTTAGCTGGACGGTTGAACACTGAAGCTTTCTTT

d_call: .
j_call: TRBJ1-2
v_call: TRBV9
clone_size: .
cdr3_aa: CASRGVHGYTF
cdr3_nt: TGTGCCAGCAGAGGGGTTCATGGCTACACCTTC

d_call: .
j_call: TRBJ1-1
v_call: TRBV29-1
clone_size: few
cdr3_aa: CSVGYRPEAFF
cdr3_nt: TGCAGCGTTGGCTACAGGCCTGAAGCTTTCTTT

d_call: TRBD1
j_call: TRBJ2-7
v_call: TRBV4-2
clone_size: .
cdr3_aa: CASSLGGPGQSSYEQYF
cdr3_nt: TGTGCCAGCAGCCTCGGAGGTCCGGGACAGAGCTCCTACGAGCAGTACTTC

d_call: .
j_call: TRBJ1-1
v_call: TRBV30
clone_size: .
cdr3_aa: CAWSVEASAFF
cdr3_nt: TGTGCCTGGAGTGTAGAGGCGTCAGCTTTCTTT

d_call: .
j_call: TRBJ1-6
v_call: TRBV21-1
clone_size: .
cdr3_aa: CASSKEGEGNSPLHF
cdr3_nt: TGTGCCAGCAGCAAAGAAGGGGAAGGTAATTCACCCCTCCACTTT

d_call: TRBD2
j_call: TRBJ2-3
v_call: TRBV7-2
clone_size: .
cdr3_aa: CASSRLGLAGGAAYTQYF
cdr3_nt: TGTGCCAGCAGCCGGTTGGGACTAGCGGGGGGTGCTGCCTATACGCAGTATTTT

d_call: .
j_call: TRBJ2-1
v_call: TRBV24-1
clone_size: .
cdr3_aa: CATSVKQGAYNEQFF
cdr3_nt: TGTGCCACCAGTGTCAAACAGGGAGCCTACAATGAGCAGTTCTTC